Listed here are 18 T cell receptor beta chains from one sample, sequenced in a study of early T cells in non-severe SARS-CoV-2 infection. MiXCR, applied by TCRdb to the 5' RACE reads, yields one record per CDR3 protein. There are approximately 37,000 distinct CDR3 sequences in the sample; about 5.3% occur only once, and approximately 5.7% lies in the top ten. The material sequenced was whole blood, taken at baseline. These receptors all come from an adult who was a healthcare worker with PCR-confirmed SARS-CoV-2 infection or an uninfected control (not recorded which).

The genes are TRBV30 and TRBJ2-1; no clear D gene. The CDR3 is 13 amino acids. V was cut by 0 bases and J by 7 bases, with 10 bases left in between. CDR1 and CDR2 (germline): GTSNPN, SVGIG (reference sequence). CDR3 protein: CAWSVRDRNEQFF. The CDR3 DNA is TGTGCCTGGAGTGTACGAGATAGGAATGAGCAGTTCTTC.

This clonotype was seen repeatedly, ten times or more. The CDR3 is CASSLVLAGRSDTQYF. Here the CDR3 DNA reads TGTGCCAGCAGCTTAGTTCTAGCGGGAAGGTCAGATACGCAGTATTTT. This sequence joins TRBV7-9 and TRBJ2-3, with 9 nucleotides matching TRBD2. This CDR3 spans 16 amino acids. In germline, CDR1 is SEHNR, CDR2 FQNEAQ (reference sequence). V lost 1 base and J lost 4; bases outside the gene matches: 6. The complete variable domain, with remaining parts taken from reference TRBV7-9 and TRBJ2-3, reads DTGVSQNPRHKITKRGQNVTFRCDPISEHNRLYWYRQTLGQGPEFLTYFQNEAQLEKSRLLSDRFSAERPKGSFSTLEIQRTEQGDSAMYLCASSLVLAGRSDTQYFGPGTRLTVL.

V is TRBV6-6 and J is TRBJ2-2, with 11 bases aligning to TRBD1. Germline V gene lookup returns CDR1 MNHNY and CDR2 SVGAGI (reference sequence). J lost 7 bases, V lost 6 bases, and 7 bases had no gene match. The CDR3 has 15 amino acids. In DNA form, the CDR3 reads TGTGCCAGCAGCCAGAGGACAGGGGGCAACGGGGAGCTGTTTTTT. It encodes CASSQRTGGNGELFF.

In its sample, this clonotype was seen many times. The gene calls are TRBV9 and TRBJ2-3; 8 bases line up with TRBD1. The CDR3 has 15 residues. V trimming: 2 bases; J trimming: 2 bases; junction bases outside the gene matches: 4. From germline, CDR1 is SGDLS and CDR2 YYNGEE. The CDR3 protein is CASSVRQGTTDTQYF. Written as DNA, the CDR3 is TGTGCCAGCAGCGTCCGACAGGGGACCACAGATACGCAGTATTTT.

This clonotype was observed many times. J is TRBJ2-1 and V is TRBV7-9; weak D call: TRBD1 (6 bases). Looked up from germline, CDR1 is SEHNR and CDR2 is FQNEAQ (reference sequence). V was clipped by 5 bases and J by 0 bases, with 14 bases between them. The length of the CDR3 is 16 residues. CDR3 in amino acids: CASSPGHTRSYNEQFF. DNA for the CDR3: TGTGCCAGCAGCCCGGGACATACCCGCTCCTACAATGAGCAGTTCTTC.

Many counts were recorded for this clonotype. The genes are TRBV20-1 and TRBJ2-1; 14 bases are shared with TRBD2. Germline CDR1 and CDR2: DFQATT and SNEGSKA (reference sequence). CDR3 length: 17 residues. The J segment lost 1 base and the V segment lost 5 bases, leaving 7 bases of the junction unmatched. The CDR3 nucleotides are TGCAGTGCTCCTGGGACTAGCGGGAGTACGTCCTACAATGAGCAGTTCTTC. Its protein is CSAPGTSGSTSYNEQFF.

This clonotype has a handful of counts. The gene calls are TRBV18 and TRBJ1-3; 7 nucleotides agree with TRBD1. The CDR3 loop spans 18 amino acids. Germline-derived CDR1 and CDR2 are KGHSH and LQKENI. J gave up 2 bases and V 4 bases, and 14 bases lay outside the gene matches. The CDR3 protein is CASSLFLQGGPAGNTIYF. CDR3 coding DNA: TGTGCCAGCTCACTCTTTCTTCAGGGGGGCCCCGCTGGAAACACCATATATTTT.

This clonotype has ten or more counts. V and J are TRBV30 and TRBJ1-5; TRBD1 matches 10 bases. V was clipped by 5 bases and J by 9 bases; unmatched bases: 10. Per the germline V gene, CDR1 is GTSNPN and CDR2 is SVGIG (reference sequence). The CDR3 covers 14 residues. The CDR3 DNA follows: TGTGCCTGGGCCGGACAGGGGGTCCTCGGGCCCCAGCATTTT. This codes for CAWAGQGVLGPQHF. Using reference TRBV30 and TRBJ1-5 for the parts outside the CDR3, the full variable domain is SQTIHQWPATLVQPVGSPLSLECTVEGTSNPNLYWYRQAAGRGLQLLFYSVGIGQISSEVPQNLSASRPQDRQFILSSKKLLLSDSGFYLCAWAGQGVLGPQHFGDGTRLSIL.

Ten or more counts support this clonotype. Written as DNA, the CDR3 is TGTGCCAGCAGTCGAAGCGGGGCTAACTATGGCTACACCTTC. This encodes CASSRSGANYGYTF. The chain is built from TRBV12-3 or TRBV12-4 and TRBJ1-2, with no clear D. The V and J ends lost 5 bases and 0 bases respectively, with 10 bases between them. The CDR3 has 14 amino acids.

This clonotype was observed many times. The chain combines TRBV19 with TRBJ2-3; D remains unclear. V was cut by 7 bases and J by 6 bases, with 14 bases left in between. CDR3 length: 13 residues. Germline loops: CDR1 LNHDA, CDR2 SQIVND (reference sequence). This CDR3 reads CASTLDVGDTQYF. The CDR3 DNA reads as TGTGCCAGTACCTTAGACGTAGGCGATACGCAGTATTTT.

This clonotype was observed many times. The CDR3 region is CSANSGLGMDTQYF. The CDR3 coding sequence is TGCAGTGCTAATTCGGGACTCGGGATGGATACGCAGTATTTT. V and J are TRBV20-1 and TRBJ2-3, with TRBD2 as a possible D gene (6 bases). In germline, CDR1 is DFQATT, CDR2 SNEGSKA (reference sequence). Trimming left V 4 bases short and J 6 bases short, with 17 bases between. CDR3 length: 14 amino acids.

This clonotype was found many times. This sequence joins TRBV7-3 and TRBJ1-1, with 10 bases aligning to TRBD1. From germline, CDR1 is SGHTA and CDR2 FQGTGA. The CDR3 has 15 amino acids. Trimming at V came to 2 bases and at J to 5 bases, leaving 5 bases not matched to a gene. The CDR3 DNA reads TGTGCCAGCAGCTTAGCTCCGGGACAGGGGACTGAAGCTTTCTTT. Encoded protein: CASSLAPGQGTEAFF.

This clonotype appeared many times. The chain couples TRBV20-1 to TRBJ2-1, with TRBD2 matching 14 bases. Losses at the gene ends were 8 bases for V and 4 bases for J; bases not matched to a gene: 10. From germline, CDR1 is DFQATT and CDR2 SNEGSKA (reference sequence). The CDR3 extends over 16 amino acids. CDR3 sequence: CSPRLAGGPGYNEQFF. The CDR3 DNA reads TGCAGTCCAAGACTAGCGGGAGGGCCGGGGTACAATGAGCAGTTCTTC.

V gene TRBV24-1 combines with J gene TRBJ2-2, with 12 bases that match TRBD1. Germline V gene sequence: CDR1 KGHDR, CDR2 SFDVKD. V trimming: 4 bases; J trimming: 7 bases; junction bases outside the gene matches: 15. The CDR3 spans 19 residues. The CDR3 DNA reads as TGTGCCACCAGTGAAACCCTAGGATCGGGACAGGGGGCCGTCGGGGAGCTGTTTTTT. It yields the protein CATSETLGSGQGAVGELFF.

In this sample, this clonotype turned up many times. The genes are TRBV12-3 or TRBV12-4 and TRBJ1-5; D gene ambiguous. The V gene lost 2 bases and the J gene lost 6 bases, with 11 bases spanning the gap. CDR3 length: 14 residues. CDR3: CASSLHGEAQPQHF. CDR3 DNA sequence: TGTGCCAGCAGTTTACACGGTGAGGCTCAGCCCCAGCATTTT.

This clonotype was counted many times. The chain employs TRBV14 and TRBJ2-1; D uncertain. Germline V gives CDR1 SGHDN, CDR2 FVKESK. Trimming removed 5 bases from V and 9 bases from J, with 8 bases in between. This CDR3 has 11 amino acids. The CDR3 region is CASSCVCEQFF. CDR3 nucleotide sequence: TGTGCCAGCAGCTGTGTGTGTGAGCAGTTCTTC.

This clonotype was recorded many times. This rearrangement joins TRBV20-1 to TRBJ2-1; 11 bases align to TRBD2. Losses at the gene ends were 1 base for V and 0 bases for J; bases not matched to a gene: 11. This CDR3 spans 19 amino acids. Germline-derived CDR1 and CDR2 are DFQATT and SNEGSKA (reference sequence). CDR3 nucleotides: TGCAGTGCTAGAGGACTAGCGGGACCTAAAAGGAGCTCCTACAATGAGCAGTTCTTC. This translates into CSARGLAGPKRSSYNEQFF.

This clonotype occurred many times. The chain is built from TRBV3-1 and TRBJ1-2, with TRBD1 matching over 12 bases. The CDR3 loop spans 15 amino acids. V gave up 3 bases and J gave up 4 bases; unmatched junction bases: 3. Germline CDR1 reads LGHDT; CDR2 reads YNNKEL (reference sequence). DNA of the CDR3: TGTGCCAGCAGCCACGGGACAGGGGGCAGCTATGGCTACACCTTC. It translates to CASSHGTGGSYGYTF.